These 17 T cell receptor beta chains share one sample of origin, sequenced in a study of cytomegalovirus exposure and HLA in healthy donors. A multiplex PCR was run with 60 Vbeta primers and 13 Jbeta primers. Clones were read by immunoSEQ multiplex PCR, and TCRdb kept only the in-frame ones, dropping some. The sample records about 130,000 clones, about two thirds being singletons. The sequenced material came from PBMCs. All receptors come from a man aged 35-49 years in good health and CMV-seropositive.

This clone turned up a few times. The chain couples TRBV7-2 to TRBJ2-2; 9 bases map to TRBD1. V gave up 4 bases and J gave up 0 bases; unmatched junction bases: 3. This CDR3 has 16 amino acids. Germline CDR1 and CDR2: SGHTA and FQGNSA. This CDR3 reads CASSYRQGANTGELFF. In DNA, the CDR3 is TGTGCCAGCAGCTATCGACAGGGGGCGAACACCGGGGAGCTGTTTTTT.

This rearrangement joins TRBV6-4 to TRBJ2-2; weak D call: TRBD2 (5 bases). This CDR3 spans 16 amino acids. Trimming left V 0 bases short and J 2 bases short, with 10 bases between. The germline V gene encodes CDR1 MRHNA and CDR2 SNTAGT. As DNA, the CDR3 is TGTGCCAGCAGTGACTCGAGCGGCGGAAACACCGGGGAGCTGTTTTTT. This sequence encodes CASSDSSGGNTGELFF.

The V gene is TRBV10-3, the J gene TRBJ1-1, with D maybe TRBD1 (5 bases). The CDR3 consists of 13 residues. The germline V gene encodes CDR1 ENHRY and CDR2 SYGVKD. V dropped 5 bases and J dropped 5 bases, with 12 bases sitting between them. CDR3 DNA sequence: TGTGCCATCAGTAAGAAAGGGGAAACTGAAGCTTTCTTT. The encoded protein is CAISKKGETEAFF.

The gene calls are TRBV28 and TRBJ1-1, with D uncertain. The CDR3 covers 12 residues. Germline CDR1 reads MDHEN; CDR2 reads SYDVKM. The V gene lost 10 bases and the J gene lost 10 bases, with 19 bases spanning the gap. The CDR3 nucleotides are TGTGCCACCAACTCGGGAGGACGTGGAGCTTTCTTT. Translation gives CATNSGGRGAFF.

The rearrangement uses TRBV15 and TRBJ2-2; no clear D gene. The CDR3 runs 12 residues. Trimming cost V 6 bases and J 2 bases, with 4 bases left between them. CDR1 is LNHNV and CDR2 is YYDKDF in the germline V gene (reference sequence). The CDR3 protein is CATSTNTGELFF. CDR3 nucleotides: TGTGCCACCAGTACTAACACCGGGGAGCTGTTTTTT.

J is TRBJ1-1 and V is TRBV9, with D perhaps matching TRBD1 (5 bases). V was pared by 0 bases and J by 4 bases, with 13 bases between. This CDR3 is built from 15 residues. Germline CDR1 reads SGDLS; CDR2 reads YYNGEE. CDR3 DNA sequence: TGTGCCAGCAGCGTAGCGGTCTTTGGGGCCACTGAAGCTTTCTTT. This codes for CASSVAVFGATEAFF. The whole variable domain, remainder taken from reference TRBV9 and TRBJ1-1, is DSGVTQTPKHLITATGQRVTLRCSPRSGDLSVYWYQQSLDQGLQFLIQYYNGEERAKGNILERFSAQQFPDLHSELNLSSLELGDSALYFCASSVAVFGATEAFFGQGTRLTVV.

With regard to this clone: A read error may produce the germline difference seen at one junction end. J is TRBJ1-1 and V is TRBV7-9; TRBD1 agrees at 8 bases. Germline V gene sequence: CDR1 SEHNR, CDR2 FQNEAQ (reference sequence). This CDR3 has 17 residues. CDR3 in DNA: TGTGCCAGCAGATTAGGCCCCCCCGGGACAGGGAACACTGAAGCTTTCTTT. Its protein is CASRLGPPGTGNTEAFF.

This chain joins TRBV6-5 and TRBJ1-4, with D unresolved. Germline loops: CDR1 MNHEY, CDR2 SVGAGI. Trimming removed 5 bases from V and 3 bases from J, with 7 bases in between. The CDR3 has 13 amino acids. DNA of the CDR3: TGTGCCAGCAGTCCGCCAGCTAATGAAAAACTGTTTTTT. Its translation: CASSPPANEKLFF.

The chain is built from TRBV7-9 and TRBJ1-2; D is uncertain. CDR1 is SEHNR and CDR2 is FQNEAQ in the germline V gene (reference sequence). V was cut by 5 bases and J by 7 bases, with 8 bases left in between. This CDR3 is built from 11 residues. Written as DNA, the CDR3 is TGTGCCAGCAGCCCCTACGCTGGCTACACCTTC. Protein sequence: CASSPYAGYTF.

The V and J genes are TRBV5-1 and TRBJ2-5; a possible D gene is TRBD1 (5 bases). This CDR3 region has 14 residues. Germline V gene lookup returns CDR1 SGHRS and CDR2 YFSETQ. V gave up 0 bases and J gave up 5 bases, with 11 bases separating them. The CDR3 reads CASSLEQAGETQYF. CDR3 in DNA: TGCGCCAGCAGCTTGGAACAGGCCGGGGAGACCCAGTACTTC.

The rearrangement links TRBV13 to TRBJ2-1; 8 bases align to TRBD1. V was pared by 7 bases and J by 3 bases, with 11 bases of the junction left unmatched. From germline, CDR1 is PRHDT and CDR2 FYEKMQ (reference sequence). This CDR3 region has 16 residues. The DNA of the CDR3 is TGTGCCAGCACCTTTACCCAGGGGGCCAACTACAATGAGCAGTTCTTC. It encodes CASTFTQGANYNEQFF.

In DNA, the CDR3 is TGTGCCAGCAGCTTTAGATTGGTCGGGGAGCTGTTTTTT. This encodes CASSFRLVGELFF. This chain joins TRBV7-9 and TRBJ2-2; D gene uncertain. V lost 3 bases, J lost 7 bases, and 9 bases lay in between. The CDR3 is 13 residues long. Looked up from germline, CDR1 is SEHNR and CDR2 is FQNEAQ (reference sequence).

The chain combines TRBV28 with TRBJ2-1, with D unclear. Trimming removed 3 bases from V and 1 base from J, with 7 bases in between. Germline CDR1 MDHEN, CDR2 SYDVKM. CDR3 length: 14 amino acids. The DNA of the CDR3 is TGTGCCAGCAGTTTGGTACAGTCCTACAATGAGCAGTTCTTC. This encodes CASSLVQSYNEQFF.

The chain employs TRBV6-1 and TRBJ2-1, with 9 bases lining up with TRBD1. The CDR3 consists of 14 residues. Germline V lookup: CDR1 MNHNS, CDR2 SASEGT. V was clipped by 6 bases and J by 5 bases; unmatched bases: 5. CDR3 nucleotides: TGTGCCAGCAGGGGGGACAGGGAAAACAATGAGCAGTTCTTC. It translates to CASRGDRENNEQFF.

This clone was detected only a few times. The chain recombines TRBV7-8 with TRBJ2-5; TRBD1 aligns across 12 bases. Germline V gene sequence: CDR1 SGHVS, CDR2 FQNEAQ. Germline trimming cut 0 bases from V and 5 bases from J; bases unmatched to any gene: 7. The CDR3 length is 17 residues. CDR3 protein: CASSLARDRGRRETQYF. The CDR3 region has the DNA TGTGCCAGCAGCTTAGCGCGGGACAGGGGGCGCCGGGAGACCCAGTACTTC.

The J gene is TRBJ2-7, the V gene TRBV5-1; 13 nucleotides match TRBD2. The CDR3 is 18 residues long. Germline CDR1 is SGHRS and CDR2 is YFSETQ. V dropped 3 bases and J dropped 0; count of bases not matched to a gene: 9. CDR3 sequence reads: CASSWGTSGVRSSYEQYF. CDR3 bases: TGCGCCAGCAGCTGGGGGACTAGCGGGGTAAGGAGCTCCTACGAGCAGTACTTC.

With regard to this clone: The limits of the CDR3 on the DNA are not certain, so only TCRdb's listed CDR3 is given. J is TRBJ1-2 and V is TRBV19. CDR1 is LNHDA and CDR2 is SQIVND in the germline V gene (reference sequence). The CDR3 extends over 11 residues, inclusive of both ends. Here the CDR3 reads CASTSGYGYTF.